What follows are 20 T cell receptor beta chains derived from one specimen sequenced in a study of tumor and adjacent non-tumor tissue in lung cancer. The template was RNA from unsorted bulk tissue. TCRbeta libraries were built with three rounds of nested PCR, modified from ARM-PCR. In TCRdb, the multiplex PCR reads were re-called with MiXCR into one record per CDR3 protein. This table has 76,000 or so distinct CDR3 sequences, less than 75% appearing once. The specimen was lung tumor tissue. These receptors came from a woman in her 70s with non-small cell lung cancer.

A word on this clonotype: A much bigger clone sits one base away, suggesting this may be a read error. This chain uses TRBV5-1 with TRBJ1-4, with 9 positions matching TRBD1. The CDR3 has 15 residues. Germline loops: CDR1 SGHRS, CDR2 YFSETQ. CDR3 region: CARSFRDREDEKLFF. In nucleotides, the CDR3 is TGCGCCCGCAGCTTCCGGGACAGGGAGGATGAAAAACTGTTTTTT.

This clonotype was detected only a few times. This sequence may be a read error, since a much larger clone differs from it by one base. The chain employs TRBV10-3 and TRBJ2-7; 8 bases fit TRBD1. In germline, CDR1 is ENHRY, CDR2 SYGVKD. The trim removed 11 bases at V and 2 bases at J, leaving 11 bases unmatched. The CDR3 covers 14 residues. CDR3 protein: CAASPDRATYEQYF. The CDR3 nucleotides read TGTGCCGCCAGCCCGGACAGGGCCACCTACGAGCAGTACTTC.

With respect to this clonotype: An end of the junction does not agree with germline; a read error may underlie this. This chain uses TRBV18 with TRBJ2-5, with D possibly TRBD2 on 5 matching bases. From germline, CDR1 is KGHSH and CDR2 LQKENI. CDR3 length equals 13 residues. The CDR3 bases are TGTGCCTGCTCACCGCCGGGGTACGATGCCCAGTACTTC. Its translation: CACSPPGYDAQYF.

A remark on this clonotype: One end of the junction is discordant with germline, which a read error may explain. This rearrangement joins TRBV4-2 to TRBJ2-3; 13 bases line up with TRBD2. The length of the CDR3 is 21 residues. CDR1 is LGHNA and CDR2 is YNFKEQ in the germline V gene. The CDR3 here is CASSQEWTSGRRGASFDMQYF. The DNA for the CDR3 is TGTGCCAGCAGCCAAGAATGGACTAGCGGGAGAAGGGGTGCCTCTTTCGATATGCAGTATTTT.

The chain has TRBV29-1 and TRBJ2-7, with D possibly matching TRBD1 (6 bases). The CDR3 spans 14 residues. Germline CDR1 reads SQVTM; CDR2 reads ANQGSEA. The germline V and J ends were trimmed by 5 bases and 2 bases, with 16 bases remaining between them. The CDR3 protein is CSVMRGTSPYEQYF. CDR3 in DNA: TGCAGCGTTATGAGGGGGACAAGCCCCTACGAGCAGTACTTC.

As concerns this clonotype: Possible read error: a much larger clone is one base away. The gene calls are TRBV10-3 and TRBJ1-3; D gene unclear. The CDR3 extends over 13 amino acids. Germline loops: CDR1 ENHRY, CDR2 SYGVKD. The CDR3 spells CTIRPTIGNTIYF. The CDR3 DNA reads TGTACCATCAGACCCACAATTGGAAACACCATATATTTT.

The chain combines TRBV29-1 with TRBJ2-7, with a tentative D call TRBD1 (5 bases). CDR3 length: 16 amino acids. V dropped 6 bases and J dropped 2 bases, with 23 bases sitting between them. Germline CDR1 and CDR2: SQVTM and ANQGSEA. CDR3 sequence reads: CSVDKGAQVATYEQYF. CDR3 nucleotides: TGCAGCGTCGATAAAGGGGCCCAGGTAGCAACCTACGAGCAGTACTTC.

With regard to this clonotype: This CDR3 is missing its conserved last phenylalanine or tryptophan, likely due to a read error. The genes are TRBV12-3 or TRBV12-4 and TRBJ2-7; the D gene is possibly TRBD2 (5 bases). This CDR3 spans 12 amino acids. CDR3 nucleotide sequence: TGTGTCAGCAGTTTGCCAGGCGGGGAGCAGTACCTC. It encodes CVSSLPGGEQYL.

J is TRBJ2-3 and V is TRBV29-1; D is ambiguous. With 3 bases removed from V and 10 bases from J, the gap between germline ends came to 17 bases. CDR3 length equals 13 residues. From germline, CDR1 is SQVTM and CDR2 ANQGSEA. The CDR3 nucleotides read TGCAGCGTTGACTTTAGCACTACTTATGCGCAGTATTTT. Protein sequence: CSVDFSTTYAQYF.

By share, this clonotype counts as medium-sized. CDR3 residues: CSVEPRRSSSQQSRETQYF. The CDR3 DNA sequence: TGCAGCGTTGAGCCCCGGCGGTCGAGTTCCCAACAGAGCCGGGAGACCCAGTACTTC. The chain combines TRBV29-1 with TRBJ2-5; no clear D gene. Looked up from germline, CDR1 is SQVTM and CDR2 is ANQGSEA. The CDR3 length is 19 residues. The ends were cut back, 3 bases at V and 5 bases at J, with 31 bases in the middle.

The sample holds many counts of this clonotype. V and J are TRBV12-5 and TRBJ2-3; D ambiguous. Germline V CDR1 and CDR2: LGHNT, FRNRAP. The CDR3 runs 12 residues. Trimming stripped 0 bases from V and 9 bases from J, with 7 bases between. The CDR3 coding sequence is TGTGCTAGTGGTTTGGTACAAGGGACGCAGTATTTT. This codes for CASGLVQGTQYF.

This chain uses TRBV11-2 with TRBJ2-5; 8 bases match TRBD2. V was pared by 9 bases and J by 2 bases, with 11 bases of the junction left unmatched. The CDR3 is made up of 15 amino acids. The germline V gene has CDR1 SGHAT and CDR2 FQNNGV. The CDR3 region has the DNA TGTGCCAGGAGCCCGGGGGGGGCCGTACAAGAGACCCAGTACTTC. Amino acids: CARSPGGAVQETQYF.

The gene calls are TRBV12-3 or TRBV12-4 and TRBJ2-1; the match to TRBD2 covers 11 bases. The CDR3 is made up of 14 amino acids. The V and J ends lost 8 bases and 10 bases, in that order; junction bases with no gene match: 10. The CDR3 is CASDSGLAGGEQFF. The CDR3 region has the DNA TGTGCCAGCGATTCGGGTCTAGCGGGAGGAGAGCAGTTCTTC.

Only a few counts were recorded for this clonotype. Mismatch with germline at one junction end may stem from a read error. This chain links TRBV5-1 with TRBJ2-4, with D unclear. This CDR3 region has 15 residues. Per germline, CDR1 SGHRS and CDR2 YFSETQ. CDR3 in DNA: TGCGCTAGCAGCTTGGTGGCAGGACCGGAAAACACTCAGTACTTC. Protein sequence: CASSLVAGPENTQYF.

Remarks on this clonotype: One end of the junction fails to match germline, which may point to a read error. CDR3 loop: CNSSNPSGEGKETQDF. The CDR3 DNA reads TGTAACAGCAGTAACCCCTCGGGAGAAGGAAAAGAGACCCAGGACTTC. The rearrangement uses TRBV6-5 and TRBJ2-5, with D maybe TRBD2 (6 bases). Germline V lookup: CDR1 MNHEY, CDR2 SVGAGI. The CDR3 runs to 16 residues.

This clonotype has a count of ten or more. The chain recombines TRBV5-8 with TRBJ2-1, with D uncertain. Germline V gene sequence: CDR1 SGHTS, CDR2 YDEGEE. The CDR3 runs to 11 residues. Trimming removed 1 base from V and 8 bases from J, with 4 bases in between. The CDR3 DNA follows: TGTGCCAGCAGCTTGATTTATGAGCAGTTCTTC. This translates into CASSLIYEQFF.

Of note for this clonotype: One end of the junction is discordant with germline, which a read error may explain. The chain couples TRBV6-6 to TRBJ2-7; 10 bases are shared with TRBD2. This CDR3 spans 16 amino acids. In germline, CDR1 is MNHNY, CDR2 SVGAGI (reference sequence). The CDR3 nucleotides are TGTGCTAGCAGTTACTCTCCTAGCGGGAGCTACTACGAGCAGTACTTC. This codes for CASSYSPSGSYYEQYF.

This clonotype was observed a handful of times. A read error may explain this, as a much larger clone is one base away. The CDR3 region is CASSKVRRSSQPQHF. CDR3 DNA sequence: TGTGCCAGCAGCAAAGTCCGGAGGAGCAGTCAGCCCCAGCATTTT. The J gene is TRBJ1-5, the V gene TRBV21-1. TRBV21-1 is a documented pseudogene. The CDR3 is 15 residues long.

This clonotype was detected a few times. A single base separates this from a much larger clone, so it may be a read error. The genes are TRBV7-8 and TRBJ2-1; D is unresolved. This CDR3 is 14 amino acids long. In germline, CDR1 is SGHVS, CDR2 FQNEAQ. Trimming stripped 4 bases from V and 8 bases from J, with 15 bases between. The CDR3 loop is CASSSDGPLDEQFF. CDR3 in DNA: TGTGCCAGCAGCTCGGATGGACCTTTGGATGAGCAGTTCTTC.

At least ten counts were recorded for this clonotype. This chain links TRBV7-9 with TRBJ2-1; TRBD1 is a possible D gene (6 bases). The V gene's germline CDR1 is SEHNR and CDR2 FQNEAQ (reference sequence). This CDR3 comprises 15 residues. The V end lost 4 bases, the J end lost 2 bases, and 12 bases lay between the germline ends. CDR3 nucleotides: TGTGCCAGCAGCTCCCGGACAGTCACCTACAATGAGCAGTTCTTC. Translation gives CASSSRTVTYNEQFF.